A selection of T cell receptor beta chains follows, all from one sample in a study of blood T cell repertoires in COVID-19. The protocol was immunoSEQ multiplex PCR, while the TCRdb copy is restricted to in-frame clones and leaves out a portion. The table records some 62,000 clones, more than 60% of them present only once. The sample comprised peripheral blood. The receptors come from a woman of 80 years or more with active or convalescent COVID-19. CDR3s include the opening cysteine and the closing phenylalanine or tryptophan. A D gene is named only where the DNA matches it firmly. Only some rows state a clone size, as once, few, many or a class for expanded clones.

J	V	D	size	DNA	CDR3
TRBJ2-5	TRBV5-6	TRBD2	-	TGTGCCAGCAGCGCTTACGGGGGGGCTTGGGAGACCCAGTACTTC	CASSAYGGAWETQYF
TRBJ1-3	TRBV6-6	TRBD1	-	TGTGCCAGCAGTTCTAGGGGACAGAGCGGAAACACCATATATTTT	CASSSRGQSGNTIYF
TRBJ2-1	TRBV11-3	TRBD2	-	TGTGCCAGCAGCTTAAAATGGACTAGCGGGGGGGCGAATGAGCAGTTCTTC	CASSLKWTSGGANEQFF
TRBJ1-1	TRBV6-4	-	-	TGTGCCAGCAGTGAGGGCAGGAACACTGAAGCTTTCTTT	CASSEGRNTEAFF
TRBJ1-4	TRBV4-1	-	-	TGCGCCAGCAGCCAGGTCGGGGGTAGAGAAAAACTGTTTTTT	CASSQVGGREKLFF
TRBJ1-1	TRBV30	-	few	TGTGCCTGGAGTTGGGGGGGTGAAGCTTTCTTT	CAWSWGGEAFF
TRBJ1-1	TRBV30	-	-	TGTGCCTGGAGTGGGACAGCTGAAGCTTTCTTT	CAWSGTAEAFF
TRBJ1-4	TRBV2	TRBD1	-	TGTGCCAGCACCTTCACAGGGGCTAATGAAAAACTGTTTTTT	CASTFTGANEKLFF
TRBJ1-5	TRBV6-6	-	-	TGTGCCAGCAGTCCACCCAAGACAGGCTATAGCAATCAGCCCCAGCATTTT	CASSPPKTGYSNQPQHF
TRBJ2-1	TRBV3-1/TRBV3-2	TRBD2	-	TGTGCCAGCAGCCCGTGGACTAGCGGATCGCACAATGAGCAGTTCTTC	CASSPWTSGSHNEQFF
TRBJ1-1	TRBV18	-	-	TGTGCCAGCTCACAGGAGGGGACGAGCACTGAAGCTTTCTTT	CASSQEGTSTEAFF
TRBJ1-3	TRBV27	-	-	TGTGCCAGCAGTTGCCCCGGGAACTCTGGAAACACCATATATTTT	CASSCPGNSGNTIYF
TRBJ1-2	TRBV19	TRBD1	-	TGTGCCAGTAGTAGAACCTCACAGGGGGCGAAAGGCTACACCTTC	CASSRTSQGAKGYTF
TRBJ2-5	TRBV6-1	-	-	TGTGCCAGCAGTGAAAAGACTTCTATAGAGACCCAGTACTTC	CASSEKTSIETQYF
TRBJ1-1	TRBV3-1/TRBV3-2	-	few	TGTGCCAGCAGCCACCCCCACCAGGAAGCTTTCTTT	CASSHPHQEAFF
TRBJ2-6	TRBV3-1/TRBV3-2	-	-	TGTGCCAGCAGCCAAGAAGGGGGGGTCTTCTCTGGGGCCAACGTCCTGACTTTC	CASSQEGGVFSGANVLTF
TRBJ1-1	TRBV7-3	-	-	TGTGCCAGCAGCCCTACCGGGACAACGATTGAAGCTTTCTTT	CASSPTGTTIEAFF
TRBJ2-6	TRBV20-1	-	-	TGCAGTGCTAGTTCCGGGTCCATCTCTGGGGCCAACGTCCTGACTTTC	CSASSGSISGANVLTF
TRBJ2-2	TRBV6-5	TRBD2	-	TGTGCCAGCAGTTACAGAGGGACTAGCAAGACCGGGGAGCTGTTTTTT	CASSYRGTSKTGELFF
TRBJ2-6	TRBV11-3	TRBD2	-	TGTGCCAGCAGCAACCGGGGGACTAGCGGGGGTGGGGCCAACGTCCTGACTTTC	CASSNRGTSGGGANVLTF